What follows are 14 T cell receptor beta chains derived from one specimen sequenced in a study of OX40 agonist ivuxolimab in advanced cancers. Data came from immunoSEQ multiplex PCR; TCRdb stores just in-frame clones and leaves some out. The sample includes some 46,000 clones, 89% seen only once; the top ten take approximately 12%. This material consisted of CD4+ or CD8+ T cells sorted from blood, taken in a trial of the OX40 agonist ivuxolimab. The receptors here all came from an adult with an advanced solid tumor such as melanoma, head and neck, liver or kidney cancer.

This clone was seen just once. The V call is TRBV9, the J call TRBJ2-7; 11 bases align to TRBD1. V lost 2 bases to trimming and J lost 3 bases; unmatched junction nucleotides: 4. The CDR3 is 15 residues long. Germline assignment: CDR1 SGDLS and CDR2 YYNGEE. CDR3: CASSVGTGGYYEQYF. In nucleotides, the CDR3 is TGTGCCAGCAGCGTTGGGACAGGGGGATACTACGAGCAGTACTTC.

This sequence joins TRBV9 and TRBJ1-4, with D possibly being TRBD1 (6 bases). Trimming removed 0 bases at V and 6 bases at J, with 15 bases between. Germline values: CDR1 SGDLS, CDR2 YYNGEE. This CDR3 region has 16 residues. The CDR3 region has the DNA TGTGCCAGCAGCGTAGAATCGGGGGCGAGTGATGAAAAACTGTTTTTT. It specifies CASSVESGASDEKLFF.

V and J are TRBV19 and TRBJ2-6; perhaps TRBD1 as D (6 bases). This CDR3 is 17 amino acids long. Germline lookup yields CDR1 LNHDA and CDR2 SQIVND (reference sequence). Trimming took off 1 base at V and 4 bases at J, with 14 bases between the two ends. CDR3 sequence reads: CASSIVYQGPGANVLTF. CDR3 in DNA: TGTGCCAGTAGTATAGTTTATCAGGGGCCGGGGGCCAACGTCCTGACTTTC.

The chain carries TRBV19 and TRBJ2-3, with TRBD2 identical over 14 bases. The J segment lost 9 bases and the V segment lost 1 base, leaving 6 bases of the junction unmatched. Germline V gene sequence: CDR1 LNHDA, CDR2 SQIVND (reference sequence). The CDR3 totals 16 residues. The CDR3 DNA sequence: TGTGCCAGTAGTATAGGACTAGCGGGAGGGCCCCCAACGCAGTATTTT. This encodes CASSIGLAGGPPTQYF.

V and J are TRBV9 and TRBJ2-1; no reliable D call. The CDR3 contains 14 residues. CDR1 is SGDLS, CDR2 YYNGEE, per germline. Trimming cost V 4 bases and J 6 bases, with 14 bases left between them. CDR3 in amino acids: CASSSGRPPNEQFF. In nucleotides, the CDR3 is TGTGCCAGCAGCTCAGGCCGTCCCCCCAATGAGCAGTTCTTC.

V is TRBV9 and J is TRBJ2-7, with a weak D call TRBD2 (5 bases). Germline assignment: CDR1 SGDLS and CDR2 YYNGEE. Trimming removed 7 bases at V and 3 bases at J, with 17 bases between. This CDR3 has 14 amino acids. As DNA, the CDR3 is TGTGCCAGCGGGCCTGAGAGAGGGCTCTACGAGCAGTACTTC. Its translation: CASGPERGLYEQYF.

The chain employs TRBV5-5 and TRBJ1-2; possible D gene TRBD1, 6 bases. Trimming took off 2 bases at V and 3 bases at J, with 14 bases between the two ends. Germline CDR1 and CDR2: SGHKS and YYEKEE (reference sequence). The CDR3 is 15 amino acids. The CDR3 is CASSFFGGADYGYTF. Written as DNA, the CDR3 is TGTGCCAGCAGCTTTTTCGGGGGCGCGGACTATGGCTACACCTTC.

Written as DNA, the CDR3 is TGTGCCAGCAGCTTGGACAGGGTTGATGAGCAGTTCTTC. Its translation is CASSLDRVDEQFF. The rearrangement uses TRBV5-6 and TRBJ2-1; tentatively, D is TRBD1 (6 bases). This CDR3 contains 13 residues. Looked up from germline, CDR1 is SGHDT and CDR2 is YYEEEE. Trimming cost V 0 bases and J 8 bases, with 9 bases left between them.

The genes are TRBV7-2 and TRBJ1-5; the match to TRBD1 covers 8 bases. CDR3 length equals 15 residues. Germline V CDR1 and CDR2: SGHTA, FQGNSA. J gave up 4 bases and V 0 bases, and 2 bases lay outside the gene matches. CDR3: CASSLAGQENQPQHF. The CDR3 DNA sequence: TGTGCCAGCAGCTTAGCGGGACAGGAGAATCAGCCCCAGCATTTT.

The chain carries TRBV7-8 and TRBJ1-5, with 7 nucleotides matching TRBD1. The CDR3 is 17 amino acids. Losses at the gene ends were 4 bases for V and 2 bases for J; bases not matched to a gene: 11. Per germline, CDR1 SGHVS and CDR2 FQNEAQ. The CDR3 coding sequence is TGTGCCAGCAGCTCGACAGGGTATGGTGTTCGCAATCAGCCCCAGCATTTT. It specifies CASSSTGYGVRNQPQHF. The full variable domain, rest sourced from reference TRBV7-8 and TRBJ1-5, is GAGVSQSPRYKVAKRGQDVALRCDPISGHVSLFWYQQALGQGPEFLTYFQNEAQLDKSGLPSDRFFAERPEGSVSTLKIQRTQQEDSAVYLCASSSTGYGVRNQPQHFGDGTRLSIL.

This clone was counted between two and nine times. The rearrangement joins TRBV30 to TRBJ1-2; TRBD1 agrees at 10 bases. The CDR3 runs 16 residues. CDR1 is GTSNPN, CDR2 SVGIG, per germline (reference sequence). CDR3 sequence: CGITKDRGYGFYGYTF. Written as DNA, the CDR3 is TGTGGAATTACAAAGGACAGGGGGTATGGGTTCTATGGCTACACCTTC.

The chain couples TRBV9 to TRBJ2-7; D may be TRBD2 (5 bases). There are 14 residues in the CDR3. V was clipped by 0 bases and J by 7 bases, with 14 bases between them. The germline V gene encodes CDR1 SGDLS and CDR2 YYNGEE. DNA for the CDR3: TGTGCCAGCAGCGTAGGAGGGTTCGAAAGGGAGCAGTACTTC. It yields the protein CASSVGGFEREQYF.

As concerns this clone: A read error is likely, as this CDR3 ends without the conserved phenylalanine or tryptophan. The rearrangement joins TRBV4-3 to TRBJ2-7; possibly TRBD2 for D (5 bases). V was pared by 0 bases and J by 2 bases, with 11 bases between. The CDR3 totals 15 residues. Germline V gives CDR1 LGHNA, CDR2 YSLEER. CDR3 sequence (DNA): TGCGCCAGCAGCCAAGATCGATACGGGACCTACGAGCAGTACCTC. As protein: CASSQDRYGTYEQYL.

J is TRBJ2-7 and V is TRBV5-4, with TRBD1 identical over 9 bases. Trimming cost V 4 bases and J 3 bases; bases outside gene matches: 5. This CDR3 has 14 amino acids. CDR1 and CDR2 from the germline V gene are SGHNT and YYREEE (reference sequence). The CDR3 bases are TGTGCCAGCAGCCCGGGACAGGGTCACTACGAGCAGTACTTC. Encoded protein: CASSPGQGHYEQYF.